This note documents a single T cell receptor beta chain sequence. The data were obtained in a study of control samples from healthy donors and cancer patients. CDR3 size: 17 residues. Per germline, CDR1 MGHRA and CDR2 YSYEKL. The trim removed 3 bases at V and 2 bases at J, leaving 9 bases unmatched. The protocol was immunoSEQ multiplex PCR, while the TCRdb copy is restricted to in-frame clones and leaves out a portion. The table includes approximately 170,000 clones, around 90% detected once. The source is a man in his thirties or forties in good health. This chain uses TRBV4-1 with TRBJ2-3; 9 nucleotides match TRBD2. The specimen was blood. CDR3 sequence (DNA): TGCGCCAGCAGCCACGAGGTGACTAGCGGCTTCACAGATACGCAGTATTTT. Amino acid sequence: CASSHEVTSGFTDTQYF.